This is a list of T cell receptor beta chains from one sample in a study of neurological immune-mediated disorders. A single record per CDR3 protein comes from TCRdb applying MiXCR to the 5' RACE reads. This table holds roughly 52,000 distinct CDR3 sequences, around 4% found once. The sequenced material came from PBMCs. Receptors were obtained from a man aged 55 to 69 with multiple sclerosis. Each CDR3 is given with its conserved first and last residue.

J gene: TRBJ2-3; V gene: TRBV25-1; CDR3 protein: CASSPIRRGGPRDTQYF
J gene: TRBJ1-1; V gene: TRBV6-6; CDR3 protein: CASSYVDTEAFF
J gene: TRBJ1-6; V gene: TRBV28; CDR3 protein: CASLGNYNSPLHF
J gene: TRBJ2-2; V gene: TRBV7-2; CDR3 protein: CASSLRWGGGELFF
J gene: TRBJ2-7; V gene: TRBV20-1; CDR3 protein: CSAGQVNEQYF
J gene: TRBJ1-3; V gene: TRBV18; CDR3 protein: CASSPLEGLSGNTIYF
J gene: TRBJ1-2; V gene: TRBV20-1; CDR3 protein: CSARDPGDKNYGYTF
J gene: TRBJ2-7; V gene: TRBV5-1; CDR3 protein: CASSSPIQGDEQYF
J gene: TRBJ2-3; V gene: TRBV3-1; CDR3 protein: CASSLGVVTQYF
J gene: TRBJ2-7; V gene: TRBV5-1; CDR3 protein: CASSPRSKYEQYF
J gene: TRBJ2-1; V gene: TRBV20-1; CDR3 protein: CSARIGTNPEQFF
J gene: TRBJ2-5; V gene: TRBV5-1; CDR3 protein: CASSSLQGALSAQETQYF
J gene: TRBJ1-1; V gene: TRBV5-8; CDR3 protein: CASSLFQARNTNTEAFF
J gene: TRBJ1-1; V gene: TRBV2; CDR3 protein: CASLGGQGRTFF
J gene: TRBJ2-7; V gene: TRBV29-1; CDR3 protein: CSVTGVSYEQYF
J gene: TRBJ2-1; V gene: TRBV20-1; CDR3 protein: CSAHQQGKSNEQFF
J gene: TRBJ2-1; V gene: TRBV10-1; CDR3 protein: CASQGSGFNEQFF
J gene: TRBJ1-1; V gene: TRBV28; CDR3 protein: CASEDRATEAFF
J gene: TRBJ2-1; V gene: TRBV25-1; CDR3 protein: CASRAYNEQFF
J gene: TRBJ2-1; V gene: TRBV12-3/TRBV12-4; CDR3 protein: CASSLLNEQFF
J gene: TRBJ2-5; V gene: TRBV5-1; CDR3 protein: CASSGVSGGQETQYF
J gene: TRBJ2-3; V gene: TRBV10-3; CDR3 protein: CAASLGPTDTQYF
J gene: TRBJ2-1; V gene: TRBV20-1; CDR3 protein: CSASFENNEQFF
J gene: TRBJ2-1; V gene: TRBV20-1; CDR3 protein: CSLIAGGDNEQFF
J gene: TRBJ1-1; V gene: TRBV20-1; CDR3 protein: CSAPGPSGVGAFF
J gene: TRBJ2-2; V gene: TRBV20-1; CDR3 protein: CSANKLAGETGELFF
J gene: TRBJ2-7; V gene: TRBV2; CDR3 protein: CASVRNEQYF
J gene: TRBJ2-5; V gene: TRBV5-1; CDR3 protein: CASSLVGTGGETQYF
J gene: TRBJ1-6; V gene: TRBV20-1; CDR3 protein: CSARIVGLPSSPLHF
J gene: TRBJ1-2; V gene: TRBV10-3; CDR3 protein: CDISGNYGYTF
J gene: TRBJ2-7; V gene: TRBV10-3; CDR3 protein: CAISEGSGQSYEQYF
J gene: TRBJ2-1; V gene: TRBV5-1; CDR3 protein: CASSLAGGANNEQFF
J gene: TRBJ2-1; V gene: TRBV7-2; CDR3 protein: CASSLVLAGATWNEQFF
J gene: TRBJ2-7; V gene: TRBV20-1; CDR3 protein: CSARDEGTGVDEQYF
J gene: TRBJ2-5; V gene: TRBV10-3; CDR3 protein: CAIMPTGEETQYF
J gene: TRBJ2-1; V gene: TRBV20-1; CDR3 protein: CSGRAGGRMQFF
J gene: TRBJ2-1; V gene: TRBV7-2; CDR3 protein: CASSIGLAGGNEQFF
J gene: TRBJ2-2; V gene: TRBV10-3; CDR3 protein: CAISGNPGPNTGELFF
J gene: TRBJ2-1; V gene: TRBV5-5; CDR3 protein: CASSASGPPRGTNEQFF
J gene: TRBJ2-7; V gene: TRBV9; CDR3 protein: CASSVVAEAYEQYF
J gene: TRBJ2-1; V gene: TRBV20-1; CDR3 protein: CSAISGRANEQFF
J gene: TRBJ2-7; V gene: TRBV6-5; CDR3 protein: CASIPLGTGTSYTKQYF
J gene: TRBJ2-7; V gene: TRBV5-1; CDR3 protein: CASSLEVGPYEQYF
J gene: TRBJ2-3; V gene: TRBV2; CDR3 protein: CASSAGVGTDTQYF